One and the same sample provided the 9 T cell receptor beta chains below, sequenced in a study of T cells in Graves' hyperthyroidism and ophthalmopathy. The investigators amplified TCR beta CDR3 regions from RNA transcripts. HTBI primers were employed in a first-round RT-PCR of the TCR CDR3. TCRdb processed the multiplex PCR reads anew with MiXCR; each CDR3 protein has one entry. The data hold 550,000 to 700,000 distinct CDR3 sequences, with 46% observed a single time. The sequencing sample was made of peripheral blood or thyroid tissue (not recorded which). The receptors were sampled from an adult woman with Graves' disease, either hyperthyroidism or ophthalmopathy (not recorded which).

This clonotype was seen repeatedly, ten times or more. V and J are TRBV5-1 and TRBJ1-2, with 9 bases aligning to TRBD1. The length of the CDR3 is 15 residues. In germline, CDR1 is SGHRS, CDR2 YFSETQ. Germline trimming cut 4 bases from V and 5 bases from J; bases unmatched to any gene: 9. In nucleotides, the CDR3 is TGCGCCAGCAGCCCCGGGGACAGGGAGTTATATGGCTACACCTTC. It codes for CASSPGDRELYGYTF.

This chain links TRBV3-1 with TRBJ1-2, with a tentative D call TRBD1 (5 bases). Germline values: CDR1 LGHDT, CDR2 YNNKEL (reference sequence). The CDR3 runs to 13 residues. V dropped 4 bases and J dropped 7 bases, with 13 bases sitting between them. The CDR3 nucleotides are TGTGCCAGCAGCCCCCGGTGGGGGGTTGGCTACACCTTC. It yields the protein CASSPRWGVGYTF.

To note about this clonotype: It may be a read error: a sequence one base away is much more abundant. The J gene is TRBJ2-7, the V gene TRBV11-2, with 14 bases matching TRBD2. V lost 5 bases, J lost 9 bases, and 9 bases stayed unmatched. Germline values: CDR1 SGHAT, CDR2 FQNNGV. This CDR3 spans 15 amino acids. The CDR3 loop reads CASSRTSGRFDGQYF. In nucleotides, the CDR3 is TGTGCCAGCAGCCGGACTAGCGGGAGGTTCGACGGGCAGTACTTC.

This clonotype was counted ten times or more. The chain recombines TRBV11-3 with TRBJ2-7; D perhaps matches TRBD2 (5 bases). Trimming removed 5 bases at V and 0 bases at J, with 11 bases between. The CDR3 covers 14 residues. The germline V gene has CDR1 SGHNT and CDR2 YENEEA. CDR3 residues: CASSPRRDSYEQYF. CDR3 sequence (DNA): TGTGCCAGCAGCCCCAGACGGGACTCCTACGAGCAGTACTTC. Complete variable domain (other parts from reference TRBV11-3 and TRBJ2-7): EAGVVQSPRYKIIEKKQPVAFWCNPISGHNTLYWYLQNLGQGPELLIRYENEEAVDDSQLPKDRFSAERLKGVDSTLKIQPAELGDSAVYLCASSPRRDSYEQYFGPGTRLTVT.

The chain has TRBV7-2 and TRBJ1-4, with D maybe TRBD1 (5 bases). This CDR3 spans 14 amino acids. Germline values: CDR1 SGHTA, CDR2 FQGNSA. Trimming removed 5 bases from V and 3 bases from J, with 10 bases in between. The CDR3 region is CASSTTGSNEKLFF. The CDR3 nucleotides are TGTGCCAGCAGCACAACAGGATCTAATGAAAAACTGTTTTTT.

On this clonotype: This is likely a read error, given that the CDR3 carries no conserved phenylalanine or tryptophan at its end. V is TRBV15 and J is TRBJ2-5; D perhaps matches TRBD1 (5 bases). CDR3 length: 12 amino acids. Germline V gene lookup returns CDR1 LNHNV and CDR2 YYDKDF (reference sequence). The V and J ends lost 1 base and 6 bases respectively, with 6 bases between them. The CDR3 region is CATSRGGQTQYL. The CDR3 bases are TGTGCCACCAGCAGAGGGGGCCAGACCCAGTACCTC.

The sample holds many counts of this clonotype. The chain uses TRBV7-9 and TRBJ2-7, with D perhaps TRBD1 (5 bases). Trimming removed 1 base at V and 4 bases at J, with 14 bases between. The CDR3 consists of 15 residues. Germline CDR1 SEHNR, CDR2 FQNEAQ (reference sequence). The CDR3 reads CASSLGTTDSYEQYF. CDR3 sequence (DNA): TGTGCCAGCAGCTTAGGGACAACCGACTCGTACGAGCAGTACTTC.

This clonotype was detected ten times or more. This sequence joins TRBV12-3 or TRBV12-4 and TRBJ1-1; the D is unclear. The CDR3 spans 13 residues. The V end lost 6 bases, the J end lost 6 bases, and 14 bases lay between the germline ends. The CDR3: CASSRLEEPEAFF. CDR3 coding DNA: TGTGCCAGCAGCCGATTAGAGGAGCCTGAAGCTTTCTTT.

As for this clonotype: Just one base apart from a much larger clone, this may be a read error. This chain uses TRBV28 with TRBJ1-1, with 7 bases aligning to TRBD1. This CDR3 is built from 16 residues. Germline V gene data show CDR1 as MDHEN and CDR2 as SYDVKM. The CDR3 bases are TGTGCCGGCAGTCAGCTAGAGGACAGGCCCTACACTGAAGCTTTCTTT. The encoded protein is CAGSQLEDRPYTEAFF.